This TCR beta chain was retrieved from a study of OX40 agonist ivuxolimab in advanced cancers. Whole-study context: Three individuals attained partial responses, comprising one hepatocellular carcinoma case and two cutaneous melanoma cases. Study findings and constraints: At 0.1 to 3.0 mg/kg, clonal expansion of CD4+ and CD8+ blood T cells had occurred by week 6.

Clones were sequenced by immunoSEQ multiplex PCR, and TCRdb holds only the in-frame ones, with some missing. The sample contains 95,000 to 100,000 clones, roughly four fifths of which appear only once. Concerning this clone: No antigen is known for it.

With 2 bases removed from V and 8 bases from J, the gap between germline ends came to 9 bases. This CDR3 is built from 12 residues. Germline assignment: CDR1 GTSNPN and CDR2 SVGIG (reference sequence). The receptor was derived from an adult with an advanced solid tumor such as melanoma, head and neck, liver or kidney cancer. Material: CD4+ or CD8+ T cells sorted from blood, obtained in a trial of the OX40 agonist ivuxolimab. The V gene is TRBV30, the J gene TRBJ1-4; D is perhaps TRBD1 (5 bases). The chain's CDR3 is CAWSQGWEKLFF. In nucleotides, the CDR3 is TGTGCCTGGAGTCAGGGATGGGAAAAACTGTTTTTT.